The 29 T cell receptor beta chains below come from one sample, sequenced in a study of cytomegalovirus exposure and HLA in healthy donors. 60 Vbeta and 13 Jbeta primers were used in PCR. Data came from immunoSEQ multiplex PCR; TCRdb stores just in-frame clones and leaves some out. The sample contains about 130,000 clones, almost 85% of which appear only once. The sample was PBMCs. These receptors all come from a boy aged 2 to 9 in good health and CMV-seronegative.

The chain uses TRBV9 and TRBJ1-2; 7 positions match TRBD1. Trimming cost V 4 bases and J 8 bases; bases outside gene matches: 8. The CDR3 has 13 amino acids. Germline assignment: CDR1 SGDLS and CDR2 YYNGEE. CDR3 coding DNA: TGTGCCAGCAGCCCCCGTGAGGGGGCGGGCTACACCTTC. Translating it yields CASSPREGAGYTF.

The chain is built from TRBV6-1 and TRBJ2-5; D uncertain. With the DNA end fitting TRBJ2-7 better, the J assignment may be wrong. Germline CDR1 is MNHNS and CDR2 is SASEGT. This CDR3 comprises 11 residues. CDR3 amino acids: CASRSLYEQYF. CDR3 sequence (DNA): TGTGCCAGCAGAAGTTTATACGAGCAGTACTTC.

The V and J genes are TRBV14 and TRBJ2-3; weak D call: TRBD1 (5 bases). This CDR3 region has 18 residues. CDR1 and CDR2 (germline): SGHDN, FVKESK. Trimming stripped 2 bases from V and 2 bases from J, with 20 bases between. CDR3 sequence: CASSQTFMDIGLTDTQYF. The CDR3 nucleotides read TGTGCCAGCAGCCAAACTTTCATGGACATCGGTCTCACAGATACGCAGTATTTT. Full variable domain (outside the CDR3, taken from reference TRBV14 and TRBJ2-3): EAGVTQFPSHSVIEKGQTVTLRCDPISGHDNLYWYRRVMGKEIKFLLHFVKESKQDESGMPNNRFLAERTGGTYSTLKVQPAELEDSGVYFCASSQTFMDIGLTDTQYFGPGTRLTVL.

The chain carries TRBV6-1 and TRBJ1-2, with a weak D call TRBD1 (6 bases). The CDR3 is 13 amino acids. Germline CDR1 and CDR2: MNHNS and SASEGT. V was trimmed by 5 bases and J by 6 bases, leaving 13 bases between them. The CDR3 DNA follows: TGTGCCAGCAGTCCTTATAAGGGGGATGGCTACACCTTC. Encoded protein: CASSPYKGDGYTF.

The chain uses TRBV2 and TRBJ2-2; 8 bases map to TRBD1. J was trimmed by 7 bases and V by 5 bases; bases with no gene match: 3. Germline values: CDR1 SNHLY, CDR2 FYNNEI. The CDR3 has 13 residues. The CDR3 sequence: CASSRTGNGELFF. CDR3 bases: TGTGCCAGCAGTAGGACAGGGAACGGGGAGCTGTTTTTT.

In its sample, this clone was seen a few times. J is TRBJ1-2 and V is TRBV29-1; 11 nucleotides line up with TRBD1. V trimming: 6 bases; J trimming: 6 bases; junction bases outside the gene matches: 0. The CDR3 covers 11 residues. Germline lookup yields CDR1 SQVTM and CDR2 ANQGSEA. The DNA of the CDR3 is TGCAGCGTGGGACAGGGGGATGGCTACACCTTC. Encoded protein: CSVGQGDGYTF.

V is TRBV27 and J is TRBJ1-6, with D possibly TRBD1 on 6 matching bases. The CDR3 runs to 16 residues. Germline values: CDR1 MNHEY, CDR2 SMNVEV (reference sequence). The V end was cut by 6 bases, the J end by 9 bases, with 21 bases between. The CDR3 sequence: CASRSTPAGDLSPLHF. The CDR3 DNA follows: TGTGCCAGCAGGTCAACCCCGGCAGGGGACCTTTCACCCCTCCACTTT.

This clone was picked up one time. The chain has TRBV7-6 and TRBJ2-5, with 7 bases lining up with TRBD2. Germline assignment: CDR1 SGHVS and CDR2 FNYEAQ. J gave up 4 bases and V 5 bases, and 7 bases lay outside the gene matches. This CDR3 has 14 residues. The CDR3 spells CASSPQGGRETQYF. The DNA for the CDR3 is TGTGCCAGCAGCCCCCAGGGAGGGCGAGAGACCCAGTACTTC.

V usage is TRBV29-1 and J usage is TRBJ2-2; D is undetermined. The length of the CDR3 is 17 residues. The germline gives CDR1 SQVTM, CDR2 ANQGSEA. Trimming shortened V by 4 bases and J by 0 bases, and 18 bases separated the two germline ends. CDR3 nucleotide sequence: TGCAGCGTTGCTGCCTTTTTGGGCAGATCGAACACCGGGGAGCTGTTTTTT. Its protein product is CSVAAFLGRSNTGELFF.

The CDR3 loop is CASWGTAQALNYGYTF. In DNA, the CDR3 is TGTGCCAGCTGGGGGACAGCCCAAGCCCTCAACTATGGCTACACCTTC. The chain joins TRBV5-6 to TRBJ1-2, with 7 bases identical to TRBD1. The CDR3 totals 16 residues. The J segment lost 2 bases and the V segment lost 7 bases, leaving 14 bases of the junction unmatched. From germline, CDR1 is SGHDT and CDR2 YYEEEE.

The rearrangement uses TRBV5-6 and TRBJ1-2; a weak D match, TRBD1 (6 bases). The CDR3 runs 12 residues. V was cut by 3 bases and J by 7 bases, with 10 bases left in between. Germline CDR1 and CDR2: SGHDT and YYEEEE. The CDR3 coding sequence is TGTGCCAGCAGCTCAGGGGTAGGTGGCTACACCTTC. This encodes CASSSGVGGYTF.

This rearrangement joins TRBV21-1 to TRBJ2-5; TRBD1, the D gene given by the table, was not confirmed from the DNA. TRBV21-1 is termed a pseudogene. The CDR3 is 16 amino acids. This CDR3 reads CASSIEDRFKGETQYF. CDR3 coding DNA: TGTGCCAGCAGCATCGAGGACAGGTTCAAGGGGGAGACCCAGTACTTC.

The chain links TRBV5-1 to TRBJ2-5; a possible D gene is TRBD2 (5 bases). The germline V and J ends were trimmed by 0 bases and 5 bases, with 20 bases remaining between them. The CDR3 covers 17 residues. The germline gives CDR1 SGHRS, CDR2 YFSETQ. CDR3: CASSLEGVRGPGETQYF. In nucleotides, the CDR3 is TGCGCCAGCAGCTTGGAGGGTGTGCGCGGTCCGGGGGAGACCCAGTACTTC.

The chain employs TRBV5-4 and TRBJ2-5, with TRBD2 matching over 10 bases. The CDR3 is 14 amino acids. Germline assignment: CDR1 SGHNT and CDR2 YYREEE (reference sequence). J was trimmed by 4 bases and V by 2 bases; bases with no gene match: 2. The CDR3 DNA follows: TGTGCCAGCAGCTTAAGGACTAGCGGAGAGACCCAGTACTTC. Its translation: CASSLRTSGETQYF.

The rearrangement joins TRBV18 to TRBJ1-1; no clear D. The length of the CDR3 is 14 residues. CDR1 is KGHSH and CDR2 is LQKENI in the germline V gene. Deletions cut 2 bases from V and 1 base from J, with 8 bases between. CDR3 bases: TGTGCCAGCTCACCAGTTGGCAGGAACACTGAAGCTTTCTTT. Protein: CASSPVGRNTEAFF.

The V and J genes are TRBV9 and TRBJ2-7; D is possibly TRBD1 (5 bases). The V gene lost 4 bases and the J gene lost 5 bases, with 19 bases spanning the gap. The CDR3 runs to 15 residues. From germline, CDR1 is SGDLS and CDR2 YYNGEE. CDR3 DNA: TGTGCCAGCAGCCCTCGGACACGCGTGGACGACGAGCAGTACTTC. Its translation: CASSPRTRVDDEQYF.

The chain employs TRBV2 and TRBJ1-6, with no clear D. The CDR3 totals 16 residues. V dropped 3 bases and J dropped 0 bases, with 9 bases sitting between them. The germline gives CDR1 SNHLY, CDR2 FYNNEI. The CDR3 here is CASSEGRSSYNSPLHF. The CDR3 nucleotides are TGTGCCAGCAGTGAGGGGAGGAGCTCCTATAATTCACCCCTCCACTTT. The full variable domain, rest sourced from reference TRBV2 and TRBJ1-6, is EPEVTQTPSHQVTQMGQEVILRCVPISNHLYFYWYRQILGQKVEFLVSFYNNEISEKSEIFDDQFSVERPDGSNFTLKIRSTKLEDSAMYFCASSEGRSSYNSPLHFGNGTRLTVT.

CDR3 coding DNA: TGCAGCGTTGTATTCGGGGATGAGCAGTTCTTC. It is translated as CSVVFGDEQFF. The rearrangement uses TRBV29-1 and TRBJ2-1; D may be TRBD2 (5 bases). V was shortened by 4 bases and J by 8 bases, with 9 bases between the two germline ends. Germline assignment: CDR1 SQVTM and CDR2 ANQGSEA. There are 11 residues in the CDR3.

This chain links TRBV30 with TRBJ2-1, with D unclear. This CDR3 has 12 residues. Germline V CDR1 and CDR2: GTSNPN, SVGIG (reference sequence). Trimming took off 7 bases at V and 9 bases at J, with 16 bases between the two ends. CDR3 in amino acids: CASHLDFGEQFF. In DNA form, the CDR3 reads TGTGCCTCTCACCTAGATTTCGGTGAGCAGTTCTTC.

This clone was counted a single time. The chain joins TRBV7-2 to TRBJ1-2; unclear D gene. The V gene lost 7 bases and the J gene lost 1 base, with 16 bases spanning the gap. The germline gives CDR1 SGHTA, CDR2 FQGNSA. The CDR3 spans 15 residues. CDR3 protein: CASKEASADNYGYTF. CDR3 nucleotides: TGTGCCAGCAAGGAAGCATCAGCGGATAACTATGGCTACACCTTC.

In this sample, this clone turned up once. The chain links TRBV5-1 to TRBJ1-3, with TRBD1 matching 8 bases. Trimming at V came to 2 bases and at J to 3 bases, leaving 7 bases not matched to a gene. Germline V gene data show CDR1 as SGHRS and CDR2 as YFSETQ. The CDR3 totals 16 residues. This chain's CDR3 is CASSFAGGAYGNTIYF. The CDR3 coding sequence is TGCGCCAGCAGCTTTGCAGGGGGCGCTTATGGAAACACCATATATTTT.

This clone was picked up a small number of times. The V and J genes are TRBV11-2 and TRBJ2-6; 9 positions match TRBD2. The CDR3 extends over 15 amino acids. The germline CDR1 and CDR2 sequences are SGHAT and FQNNGV. V was clipped by 8 bases and J by 4 bases; unmatched bases: 6. The CDR3 is CASRGGGTGANVLTF. As DNA, the CDR3 is TGTGCCAGCCGCGGGGGGGGAACCGGGGCCAACGTCCTGACTTTC. The complete variable domain, with remaining parts taken from reference TRBV11-2 and TRBJ2-6, reads EAGVAQSPRYKIIEKRQSVAFWCNPISGHATLYWYQQILGQGPKLLIQFQNNGVVDDSQLPKDRFSAERLKGVDSTLKIQPAKLEDSAVYLCASRGGGTGANVLTFGAGSRLTVL.

This rearrangement joins TRBV7-2 to TRBJ1-2; the match to TRBD1 covers 11 bases. Trimming cost V 3 bases and J 5 bases; bases outside gene matches: 5. This CDR3 is 15 amino acids long. The germline V gene encodes CDR1 SGHTA and CDR2 FQGNSA. This CDR3 reads CASSFRDRGSYGYTF. Written as DNA, the CDR3 is TGTGCCAGCAGCTTCCGGGACAGGGGGAGTTATGGCTACACCTTC.

The chain employs TRBV18 and TRBJ2-7; possibly TRBD2 for D (5 bases). CDR1 is KGHSH, CDR2 LQKENI, per germline. CDR3 length equals 13 residues. The V end was cut by 0 bases, the J end by 4 bases, with 7 bases between. The CDR3 protein is CASSPPGVYEQYV. The DNA of the CDR3 is TGTGCCAGCTCACCACCCGGGGTTTACGAGCAGTACGTC.

V gene TRBV7-3 combines with J gene TRBJ2-2; the D gene is possibly TRBD1 (6 bases). Per the germline V gene, CDR1 is SGHTA and CDR2 is FQGTGA. This CDR3 contains 16 residues. V lost 0 bases and J lost 6, with 14 bases in between. CDR3 loop: CASSLTGLSGAGELFF. DNA for the CDR3: TGTGCCAGCAGCTTAACGGGGCTATCAGGGGCCGGGGAGCTGTTTTTT.

The V call is TRBV2, the J call TRBJ1-1, with 10 bases lining up with TRBD1. The CDR3 totals 16 residues. V shed 5 bases, J shed 5 bases, and the junction held 11 bases outside the gene matches. In germline, CDR1 is SNHLY, CDR2 FYNNEI. The CDR3 is CASSKSGTGVRTEAFF. CDR3 nucleotides: TGTGCCAGCAGTAAGTCCGGGACAGGGGTAAGGACTGAAGCTTTCTTT.

The chain joins TRBV13 to TRBJ2-5; 7 nucleotides line up with TRBD1. The assigned J gene may be wrong: the sequence end matches TRBJ2-7 better. CDR3 length: 17 residues. Germline CDR1 is PRHDT and CDR2 is FYEKMQ (reference sequence). Here the CDR3 reads CASSLGLTGQSSYEQYF. The DNA of the CDR3 is TGTGCCAGCAGCTTAGGCCTAACGGGACAGAGCTCCTACGAGCAGTACTTC.

The CDR3 loop reads CASSQSQGAGTGELFF. DNA of the CDR3: TGTGCCAGCAGCCAGTCACAGGGGGCAGGCACCGGGGAGCTGTTTTTT. The V gene is TRBV4-2, the J gene TRBJ2-2; 9 bases are shared with TRBD1. This CDR3 comprises 16 residues. After removal of 3 bases from V and 4 bases from J, the junction contained 6 bases not matched to a gene. Germline lookup yields CDR1 LGHNA and CDR2 YNFKEQ.

There are a few counts of this clone. The rearrangement links TRBV4-3 to TRBJ2-1; 8 bases match TRBD2. Germline loops: CDR1 LGHNA, CDR2 YSLEER. CDR3 length: 16 residues. After removal of 3 bases from V and 7 bases from J, the junction contained 11 bases not matched to a gene. The chain's CDR3 is CASSQSGGPGGNEQFF. CDR3 DNA sequence: TGCGCCAGCAGCCAGAGCGGGGGCCCGGGGGGAAATGAGCAGTTCTTC.